Reported below is one TCR beta chain. The sample is drawn from a study of blood T cell repertoires in COVID-19. Study-level background: Spain, Italy and the United States supplied samples that represented acute and convalescent COVID-19.

Study processing details: Estimated nucleated cell counts came from reference gene primer amplification. TCRdb's table, derived via immunoSEQ multiplex PCR, lists solely in-frame clones and lacks some. V and J calls plus clone size are reproduced from that table; the DNA served to infer D and trimming. The repertoire includes tens of thousands of clones, more than 90% of them detected once, and less than 15% sits in the top ten. The CDR3 is 14 residues long. V shed 4 bases and J 5 bases; nucleotides not matched to a gene: 5. CDR1 is SGHVS and CDR2 is FNYEAQ in the germline V gene. The source of this sequence is a human donor with active COVID-19. The donor label of this sample is uncertain. The chain uses TRBV7-6 and TRBJ2-7, with 10 bases lining up with TRBD1. Sequenced: peripheral blood. CDR3: CASSSPGQGNEQYF. CDR3 bases: TGTGCCAGCAGCTCGCCGGGACAGGGGAACGAGCAGTACTTC. The complete variable domain, with remaining parts taken from reference TRBV7-6 and TRBJ2-7, reads GAGVSQSPRYKVTKRGQDVALRCDPISGHVSLYWYRQALGQGPEFLTYFNYEAQQDKSGLPNDRFSAERPEGSISTLTIQRTEQRDSAMYRCASSSPGQGNEQYFGPGTRLTVT.